This TCR beta chain was sequenced in a study of regulatory T cells in long-lasting Graves disease. Whole-study findings and limits: Persistent disease favored TRBV28, TRBJ1-2 and TRBJ2-5.

Arm-PCR of CDR3 regions and iRepertoire HTBI primers were the basis on which TCR beta libraries were built. TCRdb processed the multiplex PCR reads anew with MiXCR; each CDR3 protein has one entry. Here the sample spans 420,000 or so distinct CDR3 sequences, around a quarter being singletons. In its sample, this clonotype was seen a few times. Antigen specificity is unknown. V gave up 2 bases and J gave up 6 bases, with 10 bases separating them. Germline assignment: CDR1 GTSNPN and CDR2 SVGIG (reference sequence). This CDR3 has 13 residues. Documented time point: persistent/refractory GD, antithyroid drugs over 5 years with positive TRAb. With RNA extracted from PBMCs as input, the TCR library was made.

The chain couples TRBV30 to TRBJ2-2; no clear D. The specimen comprised peripheral blood mononuclear cells (PBMCs), sampled when the disease was refractory, from a patient treated with antithyroid drugs. The receptor was derived from a female donor with Graves disease. The CDR3 coding sequence is TGTGCCTGGAGTAACCAAGTCGCCGGGGAGCTGTTTTTT. Amino acids: CAWSNQVAGELFF.